This is a list of T cell receptor beta chains from one sample in a study of T cell responses to AZD1222 COVID-19 vaccine. The data were produced by immunoSEQ multiplex PCR, yet TCRdb's version contains in-frame clones alone and is incomplete. The table records under 150,000 clones, roughly 90% of them present only once. The sequences come from peripheral blood, collected on day 0 of AZD1222 vaccination. All receptors derive from an adult in good health. CDR3s include the opening cysteine and the closing phenylalanine or tryptophan. The D gene is left open where the match is weak. Size values are once, few and many counts, or a class for expanded clones, and some rows have none.

15 TRBJ2-7 - TRBV19 - CASSISFGGPSEQYF TGTGCCAGTAGTATCTCTTTCGGGGGTCCCAGCGAGCAGTACTTC
17 TRBJ1-4 - TRBV4-3 - CASSQDNSAFRFEKLFF TGCGCCAGCAGCCAAGATAATTCGGCTTTTCGCTTTGAAAAACTGTTTTTT
13 TRBJ2-7 once TRBV4-3 - CASSQTLSNEQYF TGCGCCAGCAGCCAAACACTGTCTAACGAGCAGTACTTC
14 TRBJ2-1 - TRBV7-9 - CASSLSNLYNEQFF TGTGCCAGCAGCTTATCAAACCTCTACAATGAGCAGTTCTTC
12 TRBJ1-1 - TRBV6-2/TRBV6-3 - CASSHTGLGAFF TGTGCCAGCAGTCACACAGGGTTAGGAGCTTTCTTT
12 TRBJ1-6 - TRBV13 - CASRHKGSPLHF TGTGCCAGCCGTCACAAAGGTTCACCCCTCCACTTT
12 TRBJ2-7 - TRBV2 - CASRKDDGEQYF TGTGCCAGCAGGAAGGACGACGGCGAGCAGTACTTC
19 TRBJ2-5 once TRBV10-1 TRBD2 CASSESETSVLGVGETQYF TGCGCCAGCAGTGAGTCAGAGACTAGCGTGTTAGGGGTGGGAGAGACCCAGTACTTC
17 TRBJ1-5 - TRBV11-3 - CASSLEFERRGNQPQHF TGTGCCAGCAGCTTAGAATTTGAACGGAGGGGCAATCAGCCCCAGCATTTT
14 TRBJ2-7 - TRBV5-1 TRBD2 CASSLGLASYEQYF TGCGCCAGCAGCCTCGGACTAGCATCCTACGAGCAGTACTTC
14 TRBJ1-2 - TRBV4-1 - CASSQVRQGVGYTF TGCGCCAGCAGCCAAGTCCGCCAGGGAGTTGGCTACACCTTC
14 TRBJ2-2 few TRBV9 - CASSPRASTGELFF TGTGCCAGCAGCCCCCGGGCCAGCACCGGGGAGCTGTTTTTT
12 TRBJ1-5 - TRBV19 - CASTGFDQPQHF TGTGCCAGTACAGGTTTTGATCAGCCCCAGCATTTT
15 TRBJ1-3 - TRBV19 TRBD1 CASVDRSISGNTIYF TGTGCCAGTGTGGACAGGTCCATCTCTGGAAACACCATATATTTT
12 TRBJ2-7 few TRBV29-1 - CSVRTDAYEQYF TGCAGCGTGCGGACGGACGCCTACGAGCAGTACTTC
15 TRBJ2-7 - TRBV5-1 TRBD2 CASSLPASGLYEQYF TGCGCCAGCAGCTTGCCGGCTAGCGGGTTGTACGAGCAGTACTTC
16 TRBJ2-1 - TRBV6-5 TRBD1 CASSSGQDPSYNEQFF TGTGCCAGCAGTTCCGGACAGGACCCCTCCTACAATGAGCAGTTCTTC